The clone carrying this TCR beta chain was detected only a few times. Data came from immunoSEQ multiplex PCR; TCRdb stores just in-frame clones and leaves some out. Among approximately 54,000 clones listed, 84% were seen once. Germline V gene data show CDR1 as LNHDA and CDR2 as SQIVND (reference sequence). The CDR3 contains 16 residues. Trimming left V 3 bases short and J 2 bases short, with 11 bases between. This record belongs to a study of OX40 agonist ivuxolimab in advanced cancers. Study context: Among those treated, three patients had partial responses, one with hepatocellular carcinoma and two with cutaneous melanoma.

The TCR sequence derives from an adult with an advanced solid tumor such as melanoma, head and neck, liver or kidney cancer. The sample in question was CD4+ or CD8+ T cells sorted from blood, obtained in a trial of the OX40 agonist ivuxolimab. This chain uses TRBV19 with TRBJ2-6, with unresolved D. In nucleotides, the CDR3 is TGTGCCAGTAGTATGGGCAGATCTACTGGGGCCAACGTCCTGACTTTC. Its translation is CASSMGRSTGANVLTF.